The next 11 T cell receptor beta chains were all read from a single sample in a study of T cell repertoires in cytomegalovirus infection. TCRdb called the reads again in MiXCR, with one record for every CDR3 protein. The sample carries about 150,000 distinct CDR3 sequences, around 20% recorded once. Sequencing was performed on PBMCs. Source of these receptors: a human donor in good health (CMV status not recorded). Some clones in this sample may be carry-over from other donors' samples.

The gene calls are TRBV5-4 and TRBJ2-5, with D possibly being TRBD2 (6 bases). Germline V CDR1 and CDR2: SGHNT, YYREEE (reference sequence). The length of the CDR3 is 15 residues. V lost 4 bases, J lost 5 bases, and 18 bases lay in between. Written as DNA, the CDR3 is TGTGCCAGCAGCACGGACGAAGAGGGGAGGGAGACCCAGTACTTC. Its translation: CASSTDEEGRETQYF.

V is TRBV7-9 and J is TRBJ1-5, with 7 bases matching TRBD1. CDR3 size: 13 residues. Germline CDR1 reads SEHNR; CDR2 reads FQNEAQ (reference sequence). Trimming at V came to 5 bases and at J to 5 bases, leaving 3 bases not matched to a gene. The CDR3 DNA sequence: TGTGCCAGCAGCCTCGGACAGGATCAGCCCCAGCATTTT. It encodes CASSLGQDQPQHF.

This clonotype turned up a few times. The chain recombines TRBV20-1 with TRBJ1-5; possibly TRBD1 for D (5 bases). The CDR3 runs to 14 residues. The germline V gene has CDR1 DFQATT and CDR2 SNEGSKA (reference sequence). The V and J ends lost 3 bases and 5 bases respectively, with 14 bases between them. The CDR3 here is CSASGGDRHQPQHF. The CDR3 DNA is TGCAGTGCTAGTGGGGGTGACCGCCATCAGCCCCAGCATTTT.

The chain is built from TRBV30 and TRBJ2-1, with 12 bases lining up with TRBD2. J lost 8 bases, V lost 3 bases, and 5 bases had no gene match. The CDR3 contains 14 residues. Germline V gene lookup returns CDR1 GTSNPN and CDR2 SVGIG (reference sequence). CDR3 sequence: CAWSLAGGPYEQFF. CDR3 coding DNA: TGTGCCTGGAGCCTAGCGGGGGGGCCCTATGAGCAGTTCTTC.

J is TRBJ1-1 and V is TRBV28; no clear D. CDR3 length: 14 residues. Trimming cost V 3 bases and J 1 base, with 9 bases left between them. Looked up from germline, CDR1 is MDHEN and CDR2 is SYDVKM. In DNA form, the CDR3 reads TGTGCCAGCAGTTTGGGCGTATCGAACACTGAAGCTTTCTTT. Its protein product is CASSLGVSNTEAFF.

The chain uses TRBV19 and TRBJ1-5, with 8 bases lining up with TRBD1. J lost 0 bases, V lost 4 bases, and 5 bases had no gene match. CDR3 length: 16 amino acids. CDR1 and CDR2 (germline): LNHDA, SQIVND (reference sequence). The CDR3 loop is CASSTTGQDSNQPQHF. The DNA for the CDR3 is TGTGCCAGTAGTACCACGGGACAGGATAGCAATCAGCCCCAGCATTTT.

The chain couples TRBV4-1 to TRBJ2-1; a possible D gene is TRBD2 (6 bases). V lost 4 bases to trimming and J lost 3 bases, with 13 bases between them. The CDR3 has 15 residues. Germline CDR1 and CDR2: MGHRA and YSYEKL. CDR3 amino acids: CASSPRDSNYNEQFF. Written as DNA, the CDR3 is TGCGCCAGCAGCCCCCGGGACTCTAACTACAATGAGCAGTTCTTC.

This clonotype was observed many times. V gene TRBV7-3 combines with J gene TRBJ2-3; D is uncertain. CDR1 SGHTA and CDR2 FQGTGA come from the germline V gene. This CDR3 contains 15 residues. The V end lost 3 bases, the J end lost 0 bases, and 10 bases lay between the germline ends. The CDR3 here is CASSFRGASTDTQYF. CDR3 sequence (DNA): TGTGCCAGCAGCTTCCGCGGAGCTAGCACAGATACGCAGTATTTT.

The chain joins TRBV7-2 to TRBJ2-2; D ambiguous. The CDR3 covers 13 residues. Trimming shortened V by 5 bases and J by 4 bases, and 8 bases separated the two germline ends. Germline V CDR1 and CDR2: SGHTA, FQGNSA. DNA of the CDR3: TGTGCCAGCAGCCAGAGGTTCACCGGGGAGCTGTTTTTT. Its translation is CASSQRFTGELFF.

The chain has TRBV6-1 and TRBJ1-2; D uncertain. V lost 0 bases, J lost 5 bases, and 10 bases lay in between. The CDR3 runs 14 residues. Germline CDR1 reads MNHNS; CDR2 reads SASEGT. CDR3 region: CASSEAWPGYGYTF. Here the CDR3 DNA reads TGTGCCAGCAGTGAAGCCTGGCCGGGATATGGCTACACCTTC.

The chain recombines TRBV12-3 or TRBV12-4 with TRBJ2-3; D is unclear. The V gene lost 2 bases and the J gene lost 4 bases, with 13 bases spanning the gap. The CDR3 is 15 amino acids. The CDR3 nucleotides are TGTGCCAGCAGTTTATTGGGAAGTAGTGCAGATACGCAGTATTTT. It codes for CASSLLGSSADTQYF.